This TCR beta chain was recovered during a study of Ad26.COV2.S vaccination and SARS-CoV-2 variants. Study details: Administration of Ad26.COV2.S was intramuscular, either once or twice 56 days apart.

Germline CDR1 MGHRA, CDR2 YSYEKL. V was pared by 0 bases and J by 6 bases, with 12 bases between. This CDR3 is built from 16 residues. About this clone: Its target is not known.

Sequencing was performed with immunoSEQ multiplex PCR; in TCRdb, only in-frame clones are kept and a portion is missing. The sample contains 410,000 or so clones, 80% to 95% of which appear only once. Treatment given: around 19 received Ad26.COV2.S at low or high dose, single or two shots; 5 received placebo; per-sample allocation not given. Samples came from day 63 after the first vaccine or placebo injection. Whole-study findings and limits: TCR breadth and depth analyses may have underestimated total T cell responses.

The clonotype comes from a person between 18 and 60 years old who received the Ad26.COV2.S COVID-19 vaccine or a placebo. The rearrangement links TRBV4-1 to TRBJ1-6; D gene unclear. The sample consisted of peripheral blood, taken in a trial of Ad26.COV2.S vaccine versus placebo. CDR3 bases: TGCGCCAGCAGCCAAGATCTTTCCAATACTAATTCACCCCTCCACTTT. This encodes CASSQDLSNTNSPLHF.